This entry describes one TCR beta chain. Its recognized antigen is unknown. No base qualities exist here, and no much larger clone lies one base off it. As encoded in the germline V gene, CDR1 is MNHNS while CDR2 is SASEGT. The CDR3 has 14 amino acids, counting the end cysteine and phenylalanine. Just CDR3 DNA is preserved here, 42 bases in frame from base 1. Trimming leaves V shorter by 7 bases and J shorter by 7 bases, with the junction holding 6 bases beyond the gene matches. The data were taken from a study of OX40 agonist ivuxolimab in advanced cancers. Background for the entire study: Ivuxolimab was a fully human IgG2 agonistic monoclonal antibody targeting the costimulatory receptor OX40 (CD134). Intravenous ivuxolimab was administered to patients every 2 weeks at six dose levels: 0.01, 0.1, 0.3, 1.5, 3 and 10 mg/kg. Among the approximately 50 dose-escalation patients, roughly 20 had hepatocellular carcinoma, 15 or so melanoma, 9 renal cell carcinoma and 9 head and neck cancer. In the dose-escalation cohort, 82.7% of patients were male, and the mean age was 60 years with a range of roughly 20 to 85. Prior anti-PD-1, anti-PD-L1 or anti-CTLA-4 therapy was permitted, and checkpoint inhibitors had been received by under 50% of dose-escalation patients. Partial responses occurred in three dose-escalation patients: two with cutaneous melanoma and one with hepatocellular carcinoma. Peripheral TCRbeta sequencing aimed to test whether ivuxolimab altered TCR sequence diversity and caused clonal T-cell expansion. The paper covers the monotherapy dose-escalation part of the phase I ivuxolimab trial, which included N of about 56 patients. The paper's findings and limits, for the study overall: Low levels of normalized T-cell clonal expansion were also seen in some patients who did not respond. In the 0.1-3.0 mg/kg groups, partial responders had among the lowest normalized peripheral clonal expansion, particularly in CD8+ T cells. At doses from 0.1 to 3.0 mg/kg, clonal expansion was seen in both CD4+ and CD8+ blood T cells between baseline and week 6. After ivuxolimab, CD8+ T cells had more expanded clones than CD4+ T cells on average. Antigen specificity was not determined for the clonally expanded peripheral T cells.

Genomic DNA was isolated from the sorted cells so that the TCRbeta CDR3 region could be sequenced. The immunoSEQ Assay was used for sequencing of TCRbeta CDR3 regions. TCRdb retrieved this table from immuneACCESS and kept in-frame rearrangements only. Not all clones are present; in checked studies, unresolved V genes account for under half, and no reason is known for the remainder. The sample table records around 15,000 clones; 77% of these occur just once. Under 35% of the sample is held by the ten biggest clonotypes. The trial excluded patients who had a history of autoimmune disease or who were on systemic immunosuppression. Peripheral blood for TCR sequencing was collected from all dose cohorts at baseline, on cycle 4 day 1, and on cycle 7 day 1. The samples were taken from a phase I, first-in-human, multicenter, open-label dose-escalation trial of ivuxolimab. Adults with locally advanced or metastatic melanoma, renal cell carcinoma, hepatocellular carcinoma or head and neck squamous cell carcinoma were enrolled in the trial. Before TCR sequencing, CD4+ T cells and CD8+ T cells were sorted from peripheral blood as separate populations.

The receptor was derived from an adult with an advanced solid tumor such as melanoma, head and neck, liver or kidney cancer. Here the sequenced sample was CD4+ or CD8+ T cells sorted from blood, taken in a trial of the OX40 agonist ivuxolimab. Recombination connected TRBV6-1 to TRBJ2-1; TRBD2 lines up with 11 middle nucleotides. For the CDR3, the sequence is CASTATSGKNEQFF. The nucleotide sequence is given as TGTGCCAGCACGGCGACTAGCGGGAAGAATGAGCAGTTCTTC.